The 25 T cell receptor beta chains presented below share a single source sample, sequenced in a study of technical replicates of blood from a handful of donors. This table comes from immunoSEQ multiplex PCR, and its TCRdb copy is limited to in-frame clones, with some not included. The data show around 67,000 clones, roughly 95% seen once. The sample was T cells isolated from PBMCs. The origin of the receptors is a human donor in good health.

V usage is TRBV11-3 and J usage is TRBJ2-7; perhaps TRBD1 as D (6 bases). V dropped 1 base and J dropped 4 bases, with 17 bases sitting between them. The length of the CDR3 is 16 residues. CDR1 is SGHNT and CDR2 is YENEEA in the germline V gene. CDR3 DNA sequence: TGTGCCAGCAGCTTAGCTGGGTCAGGGGAAAGGTACGAGCAGTACTTC. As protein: CASSLAGSGERYEQYF. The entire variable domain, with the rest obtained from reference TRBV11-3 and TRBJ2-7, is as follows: EAGVVQSPRYKIIEKKQPVAFWCNPISGHNTLYWYLQNLGQGPELLIRYENEEAVDDSQLPKDRFSAERLKGVDSTLKIQPAELGDSAVYLCASSLAGSGERYEQYFGPGTRLTVT.

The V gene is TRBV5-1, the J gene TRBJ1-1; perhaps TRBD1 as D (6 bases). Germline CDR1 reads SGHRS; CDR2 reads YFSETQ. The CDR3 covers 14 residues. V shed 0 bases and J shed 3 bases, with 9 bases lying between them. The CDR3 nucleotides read TGCGCCAGCAGCTTGGACAGGGTCGACACTGAAGCTTTCTTT. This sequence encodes CASSLDRVDTEAFF. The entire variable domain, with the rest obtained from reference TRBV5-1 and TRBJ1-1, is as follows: KAGVTQTPRYLIKTRGQQVTLSCSPISGHRSVSWYQQTPGQGLQFLFEYFSETQRNKGNFPGRFSGRQFSNSRSEMNVSTLELGDSALYLCASSLDRVDTEAFFGQGTRLTVV.

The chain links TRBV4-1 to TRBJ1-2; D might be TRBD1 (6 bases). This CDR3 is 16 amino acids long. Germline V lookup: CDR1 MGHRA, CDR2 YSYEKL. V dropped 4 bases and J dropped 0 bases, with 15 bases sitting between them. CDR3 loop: CASSRVGQVANYGYTF. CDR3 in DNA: TGCGCCAGCAGCCGAGTGGGACAAGTAGCTAACTATGGCTACACCTTC.

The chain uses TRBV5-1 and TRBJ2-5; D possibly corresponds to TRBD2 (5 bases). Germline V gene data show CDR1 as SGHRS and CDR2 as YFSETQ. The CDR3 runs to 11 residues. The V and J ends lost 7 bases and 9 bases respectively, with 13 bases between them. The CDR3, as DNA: TGCGCCAGCCGCGTCGGGATGGCCCAGTACTTC. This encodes CASRVGMAQYF.

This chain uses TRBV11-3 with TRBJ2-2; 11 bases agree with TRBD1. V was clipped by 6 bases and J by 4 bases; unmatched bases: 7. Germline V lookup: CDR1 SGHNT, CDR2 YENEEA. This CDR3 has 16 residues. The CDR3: CASRVSGQGVTGELFF. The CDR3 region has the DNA TGTGCCAGCAGAGTCTCGGGACAGGGGGTCACCGGGGAGCTGTTTTTT.

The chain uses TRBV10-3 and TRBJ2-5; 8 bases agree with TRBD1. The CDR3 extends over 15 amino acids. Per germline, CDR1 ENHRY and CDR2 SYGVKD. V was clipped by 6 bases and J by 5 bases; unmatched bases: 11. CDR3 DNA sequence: TGTGCCATCAGAGCGAGACAGGGGAGCTTTGAGACCCAGTACTTC. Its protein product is CAIRARQGSFETQYF.

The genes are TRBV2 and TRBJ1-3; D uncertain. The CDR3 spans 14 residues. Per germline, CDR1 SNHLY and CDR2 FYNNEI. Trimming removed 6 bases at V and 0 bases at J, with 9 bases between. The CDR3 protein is CASSQDSSGNTIYF. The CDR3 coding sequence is TGTGCCAGCAGCCAGGACTCCTCTGGAAACACCATATATTTT.

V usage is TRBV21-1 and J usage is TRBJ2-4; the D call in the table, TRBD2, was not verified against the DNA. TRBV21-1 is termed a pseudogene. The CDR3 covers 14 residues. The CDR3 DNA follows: TGTGCCAGCAGCAAAGCCCTTTCATCGGACATTCAGTACTTC. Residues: CASSKALSSDIQYF.

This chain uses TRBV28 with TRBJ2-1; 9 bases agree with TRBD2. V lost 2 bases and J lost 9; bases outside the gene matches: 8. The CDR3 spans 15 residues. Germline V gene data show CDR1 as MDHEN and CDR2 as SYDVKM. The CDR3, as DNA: TGTGCCAGCAGTTTAACGGCTAGCGGGAAGGGTGAGCAGTTCTTC. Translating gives CASSLTASGKGEQFF.

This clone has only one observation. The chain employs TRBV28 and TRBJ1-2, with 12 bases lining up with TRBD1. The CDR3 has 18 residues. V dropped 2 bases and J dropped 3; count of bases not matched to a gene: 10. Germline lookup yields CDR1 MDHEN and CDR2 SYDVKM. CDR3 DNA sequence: TGTGCCAGCAGTTTAAGTCGGGACAGGGGGCACGGTGACTATGGCTACACCTTC. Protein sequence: CASSLSRDRGHGDYGYTF.

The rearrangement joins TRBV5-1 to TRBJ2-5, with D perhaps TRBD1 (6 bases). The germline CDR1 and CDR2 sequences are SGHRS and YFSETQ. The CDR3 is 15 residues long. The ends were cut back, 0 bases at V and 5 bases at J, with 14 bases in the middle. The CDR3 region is CASSLGLAQGETQYF. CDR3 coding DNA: TGCGCCAGCAGCTTGGGTCTCGCCCAGGGGGAGACCCAGTACTTC.

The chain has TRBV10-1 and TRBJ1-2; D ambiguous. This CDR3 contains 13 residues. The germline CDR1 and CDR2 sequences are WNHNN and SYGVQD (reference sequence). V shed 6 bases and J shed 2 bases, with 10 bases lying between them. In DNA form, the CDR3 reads TGCGCCAGCAGCCAGTCAACAAACTATGGCTACACCTTC. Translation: CASSQSTNYGYTF.

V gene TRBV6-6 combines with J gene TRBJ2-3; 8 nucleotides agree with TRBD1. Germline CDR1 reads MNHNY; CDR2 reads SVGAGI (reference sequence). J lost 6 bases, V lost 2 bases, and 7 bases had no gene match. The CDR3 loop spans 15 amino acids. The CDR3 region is CASSYPGQDKDTQYF. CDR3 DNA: TGTGCCAGCAGTTACCCGGGACAGGATAAGGATACGCAGTATTTT.

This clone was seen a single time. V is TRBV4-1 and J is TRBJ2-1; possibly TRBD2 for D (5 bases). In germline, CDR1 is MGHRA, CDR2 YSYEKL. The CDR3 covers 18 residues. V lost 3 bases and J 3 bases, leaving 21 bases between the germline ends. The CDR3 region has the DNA TGCGCCAGCAGCCACCCTACGGGTGAGGGATCTAGCTACAATGAGCAGTTCTTC. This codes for CASSHPTGEGSSYNEQFF.

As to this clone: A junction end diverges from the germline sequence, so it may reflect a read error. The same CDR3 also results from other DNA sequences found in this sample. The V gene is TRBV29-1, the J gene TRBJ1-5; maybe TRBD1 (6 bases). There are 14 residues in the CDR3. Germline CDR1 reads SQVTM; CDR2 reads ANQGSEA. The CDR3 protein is CSVLPGGGNQPQHF. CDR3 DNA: TGCAGCGTCCTACCGGGGGGCGGGAATCAACCCCAGCATTTT.

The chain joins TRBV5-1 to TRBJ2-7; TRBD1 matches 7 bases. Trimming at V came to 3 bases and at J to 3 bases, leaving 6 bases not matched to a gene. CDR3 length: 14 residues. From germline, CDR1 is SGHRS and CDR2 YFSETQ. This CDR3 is CASSSGQSSYEQYF. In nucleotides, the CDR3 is TGCGCCAGCAGCTCGGGACAGAGTAGCTACGAGCAGTACTTC.

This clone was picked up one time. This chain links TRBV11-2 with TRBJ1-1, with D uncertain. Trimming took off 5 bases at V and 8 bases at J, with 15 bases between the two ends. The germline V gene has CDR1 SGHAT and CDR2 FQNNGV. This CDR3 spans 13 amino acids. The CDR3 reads CASSRAAAPEAFF. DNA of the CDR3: TGTGCCAGCAGCCGAGCCGCTGCGCCAGAAGCTTTCTTT.

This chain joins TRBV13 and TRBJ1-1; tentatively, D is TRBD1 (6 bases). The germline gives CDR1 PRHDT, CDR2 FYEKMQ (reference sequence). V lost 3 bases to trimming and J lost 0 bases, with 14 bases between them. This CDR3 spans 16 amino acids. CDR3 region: CASSLRIGQLNTEAFF. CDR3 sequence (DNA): TGTGCCAGCAGCTTGCGGATTGGACAGTTGAACACTGAAGCTTTCTTT.

CDR3 sequence reads: CASKGRGNGNQPQHF. The CDR3 region has the DNA TGTGCCAGCAAGGGCAGAGGGAACGGCAATCAGCCCCAGCATTTT. This chain joins TRBV2 and TRBJ1-5; no definite D call. CDR3 length equals 15 residues. With 7 bases removed from V and 2 bases from J, the gap between germline ends came to 15 bases. Germline V gene sequence: CDR1 SNHLY, CDR2 FYNNEI.

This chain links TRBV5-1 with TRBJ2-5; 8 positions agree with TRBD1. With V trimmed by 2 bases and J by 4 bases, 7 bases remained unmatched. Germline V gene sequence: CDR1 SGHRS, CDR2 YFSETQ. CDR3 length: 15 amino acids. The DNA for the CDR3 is TGCGCCAGCAGCTTTAATCAGGGGGCTGGAGAGACCCAGTACTTC. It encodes CASSFNQGAGETQYF.

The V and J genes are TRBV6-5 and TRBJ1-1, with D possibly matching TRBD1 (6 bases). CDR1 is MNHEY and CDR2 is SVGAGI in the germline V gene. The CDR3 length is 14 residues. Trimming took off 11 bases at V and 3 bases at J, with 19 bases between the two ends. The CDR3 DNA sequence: TGTGCCGTAAGCTCAGGGGTTTCCGACACTGAAGCTTTCTTT. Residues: CAVSSGVSDTEAFF.

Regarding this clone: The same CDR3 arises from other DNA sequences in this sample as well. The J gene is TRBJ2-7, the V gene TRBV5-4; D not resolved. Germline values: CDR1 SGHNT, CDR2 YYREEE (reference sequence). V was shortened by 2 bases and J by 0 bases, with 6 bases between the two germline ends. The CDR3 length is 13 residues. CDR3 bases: TGTGCCAGCAGCTTTGGCGGCTCCTACGAGCAGTACTTC. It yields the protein CASSFGGSYEQYF.

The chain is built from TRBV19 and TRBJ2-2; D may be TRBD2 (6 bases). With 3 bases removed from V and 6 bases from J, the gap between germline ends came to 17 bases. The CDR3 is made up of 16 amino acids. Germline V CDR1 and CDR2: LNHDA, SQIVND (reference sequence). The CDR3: CASSMGEEGGAGELFF. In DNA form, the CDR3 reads TGTGCCAGTAGTATGGGCGAGGAGGGCGGGGCCGGGGAGCTGTTTTTT.

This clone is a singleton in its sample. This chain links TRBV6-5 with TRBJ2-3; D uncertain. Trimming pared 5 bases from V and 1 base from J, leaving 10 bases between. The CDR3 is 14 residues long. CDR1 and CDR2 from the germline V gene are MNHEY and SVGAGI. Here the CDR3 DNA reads TGTGCCAGCAGTCCCCCCACGGGCACAGATACGCAGTATTTT. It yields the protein CASSPPTGTDTQYF.

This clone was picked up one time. This CDR3 is CSVGDLSSGNTIYF. The DNA for the CDR3 is TGCAGCGTGGGAGACCTCAGCTCTGGAAACACCATATATTTT. The chain has TRBV29-1 and TRBJ1-3, with D hard to call. The CDR3 length is 14 residues. Trimming removed 6 bases at V and 0 bases at J, with 12 bases between. From germline, CDR1 is SQVTM and CDR2 ANQGSEA. Full variable domain (rest looked up from reference TRBV29-1 and TRBJ1-3): SAVISQKPSRDICQRGTSLTIQCQVDSQVTMMFWYRQQPGQSLTLIATANQGSEATYESGFVIDKFPISRPNLTFSTLTVSNMSPEDSSIYLCSVGDLSSGNTIYFGEGSWLTVV.